These T cell receptor beta chains were read from a single sample in a study of T cell changes during pregnancy in multiple sclerosis. Sequencing used immunoSEQ multiplex PCR; TCRdb keeps in-frame clones, though not all of them. The sample has approximately 40,000 clones; 80% to 90% are singletons. Sample: peripheral blood, taken in the first trimester of pregnancy. Receptor source: a female donor in good health, enrolled as a control in a pregnancy study. CDR3s include the opening cysteine and the closing phenylalanine or tryptophan. D genes are given only for firm matches. The size of a clone is reported for some rows only, either as once, few or many, or as a class for expanded clones.

cdr3_aa	cdr3_nt	d_call	clone_size	v_call	j_call
CASSLVYTEAFF	TGTGCCAGCAGTTTAGTTTACACTGAAGCTTTCTTT	.	.	TRBV6-1	TRBJ1-1
CASNRGKVDEQYF	TGTGCCAGCAACCGAGGGAAGGTGGACGAGCAGTACTTC	.	.	TRBV6-5	TRBJ2-7
CASSGAGEPSEQYF	TGTGCCAGCAGCGGTGCAGGTGAGCCCTCTGAGCAGTACTTC	.	.	TRBV7-6	TRBJ2-7
CASSLTTSGPLGSYEQYF	TGTGCCAGCAGCTTGACGACTAGCGGGCCCTTGGGTTCCTACGAGCAGTACTTC	TRBD2	.	TRBV5-8	TRBJ2-7
CASTPGGGLDYGYTF	TGCGCCAGCACCCCCGGGGGGGGTTTGGACTATGGCTACACCTTC	.	.	TRBV5-1	TRBJ1-2
CASNPTGTSGGTDTQYF	TGTGCCAGCAACCCAACCGGGACTAGCGGGGGCACAGATACGCAGTATTTT	TRBD2	once	TRBV11-2	TRBJ2-3
CASSPRWEPPGNTIYF	TGTGCCAGCAGTCCCCGGTGGGAGCCTCCTGGAAACACCATATATTTT	.	.	TRBV27	TRBJ1-3
CASSSSTGFVGNQPQHF	TGTGCCAGCAGCTCCTCGACAGGGTTTGTAGGCAATCAGCCCCAGCATTTT	TRBD1	.	TRBV5-4	TRBJ1-5
CAWSVRASLTYEQYF	TGTGCCTGGAGTGTACGGGCTAGCCTAACCTACGAGCAGTACTTC	.	.	TRBV30	TRBJ2-7
CASSPGIWGNQPQHF	TGTGCCAGCAGCCCAGGTATCTGGGGCAATCAGCCCCAGCATTTT	.	.	TRBV9	TRBJ1-5